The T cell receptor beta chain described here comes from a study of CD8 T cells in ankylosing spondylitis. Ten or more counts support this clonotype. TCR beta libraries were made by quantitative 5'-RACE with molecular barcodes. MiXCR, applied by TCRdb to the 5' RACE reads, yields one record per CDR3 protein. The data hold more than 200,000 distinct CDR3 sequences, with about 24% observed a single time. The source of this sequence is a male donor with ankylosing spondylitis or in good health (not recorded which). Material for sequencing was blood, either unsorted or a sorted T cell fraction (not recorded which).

For the CDR3, the DNA is TGTGCCAGCAGCCAGACGGGGCGCACAGATACGCAGTATTTT. Translated: CASSQTGRTDTQYF. The chain carries TRBV11-2 and TRBJ2-3; D tentatively fits TRBD1 or TRBD2 (5 bases each). V lost 5 bases to trimming and J lost 1 base, with 10 bases between them. The germline V gene encodes CDR1 SGHAT and CDR2 FQNNGV. The length of the CDR3 is 14 residues.